This T cell receptor (beta chain) was obtained from a study of T cells in Graves' hyperthyroidism and ophthalmopathy. The V end lost 3 bases, the J end lost 1 base, and 10 bases lay between the germline ends. This CDR3 comprises 15 residues. Germline V gives CDR1 SGHKS, CDR2 YYEKEE (reference sequence). This clonotype was counted only a few times. Its antigen remains unidentified. The hyperthyroidism patients had all been newly diagnosed, and their disease duration was under 2 months. Their ages ranged from 18 to 65 years. The study collected blood at first hyperthyroidism diagnosis, before any ophthalmopathy symptoms arose. Study conclusions and caveats: Ophthalmopathy, which appeared later, was predicted by the model a median around 6.5 months before onset.

TCR beta CDR3 region amplification was performed from RNA transcripts. The HTBI primer set served for first-round RT-PCR of the TCR CDR3. TCRdb ran MiXCR on the multiplex PCR reads and lists one entry per CDR3 protein. Among some 380,000 distinct CDR3 sequences listed, roughly 12% were seen once. The chain is built from TRBV5-5 and TRBJ2-2; TRBD1 is a possible D gene (7 bases). The sequencing sample was made of blood. This sequence originates from a man aged 25-45 years with Graves' hyperthyroidism that later progressed to Graves' ophthalmopathy. The CDR3, as DNA: TGTGCCAGCAGCTCGCGGGACAGGAACACCGGGGAGCTGTTTTTT. Translating gives CASSSRDRNTGELFF.